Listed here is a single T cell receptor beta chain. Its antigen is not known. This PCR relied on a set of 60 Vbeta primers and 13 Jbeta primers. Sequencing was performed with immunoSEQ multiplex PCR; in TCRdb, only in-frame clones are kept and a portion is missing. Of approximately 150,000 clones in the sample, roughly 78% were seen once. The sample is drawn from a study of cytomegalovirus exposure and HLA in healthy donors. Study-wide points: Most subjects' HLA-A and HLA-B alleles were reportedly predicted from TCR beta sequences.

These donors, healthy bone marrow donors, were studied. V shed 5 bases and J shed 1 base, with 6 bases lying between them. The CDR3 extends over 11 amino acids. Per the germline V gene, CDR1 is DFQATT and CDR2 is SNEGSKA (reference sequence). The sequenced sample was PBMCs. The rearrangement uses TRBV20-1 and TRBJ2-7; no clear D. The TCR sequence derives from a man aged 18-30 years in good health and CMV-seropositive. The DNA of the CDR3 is TGCAGTGCTCTAGATTCCTACGAGCAGTACTTC. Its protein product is CSALDSYEQYF.